A single sample gave rise to the 5 T cell receptor beta chains below, sequenced in a study of shared clonotypes between healthy human individuals. Method: immunoSEQ multiplex PCR; TCRdb's copy keeps in-frame clones and lacks some. Seen here are 2.3 million or so clones, 80% to 95% observed once, and the top ten hold roughly 0.36%. Sequencing input: naive CD4+ T cells from PBMCs. As for subset: CD45RA+ positively selected. Source of these receptors: a young man in good health. Some clones in this sample may be carry-over from other donors' samples.

The chain recombines TRBV7-3 with TRBJ2-1; 8 bases align to TRBD1. Unmatched junction bases numbered 3, after V lost 5 bases and J lost 3 bases. CDR1 is SGHTA and CDR2 is FQGTGA in the germline V gene. The CDR3 is 14 residues long. CDR3: CASSPGTGYNEQFF. DNA for the CDR3: TGTGCCAGCAGCCCCGGGACAGGCTACAATGAGCAGTTCTTC.

The chain employs TRBV6-1 and TRBJ2-3; TRBD2 aligns across 8 bases. Germline CDR1 is MNHNS and CDR2 is SASEGT. After removal of 2 bases from V and 4 bases from J, the junction contained 14 bases not matched to a gene. The CDR3 length is 18 residues. CDR3 sequence reads: CASSEKAGGGGGPDTQYF. CDR3 bases: TGTGCCAGCAGTGAAAAGGCGGGAGGAGGAGGAGGGCCAGATACGCAGTATTTT.

This chain uses TRBV6-1 with TRBJ2-7, with TRBD1 matching 7 bases. Germline CDR1 reads MNHNS; CDR2 reads SASEGT. This CDR3 has 15 residues. The junction had 8 bases not matched to a gene; V was cut back by 2 bases and J by 4 bases. The CDR3 bases are TGTGCCAGCAGTGAAAGGACAGGAGTGATTTACGAGCAGTACTTC. Translated: CASSERTGVIYEQYF.

As to this clone: Other DNA sequences in this specimen translate into the identical CDR3. The V gene is TRBV7-3, the J gene TRBJ1-4; possible D gene TRBD1, 5 bases. Per germline, CDR1 SGHTA and CDR2 FQGTGA. The CDR3 contains 13 residues. The ends were cut back, 0 bases at V and 8 bases at J, with 7 bases in the middle. The CDR3 DNA follows: TGTGCCAGCAGCTTAACGAGGGGAGAAAAACTGTTTTTT. Translation gives CASSLTRGEKLFF. The full variable domain, its missing parts supplied by reference TRBV7-3 and TRBJ1-4, is GAGVSQTPSNKVTEKGKYVELRCDPISGHTALYWYRQSLGQGPEFLIYFQGTGAADDSGLPNDRFFAVRPEGSVSTLKIQRTERGDSAVYLCASSLTRGEKLFFGSGTQLSVL.

Of note for this clone: At one end, the junction sequence differs from germline, possibly due to a read error. This chain connects TRBV5-1 to TRBJ1-5; D might be TRBD1 (6 bases). This CDR3 has 15 residues. The germline CDR1 and CDR2 sequences are SGHRS and YFSETQ. This chain's CDR3 is CASNLEGGGNQPQHF. As DNA, the CDR3 is TGCGCCAGCAACTTGGAGGGGGGCGGAAATCAGCCCCAGCATTTT.